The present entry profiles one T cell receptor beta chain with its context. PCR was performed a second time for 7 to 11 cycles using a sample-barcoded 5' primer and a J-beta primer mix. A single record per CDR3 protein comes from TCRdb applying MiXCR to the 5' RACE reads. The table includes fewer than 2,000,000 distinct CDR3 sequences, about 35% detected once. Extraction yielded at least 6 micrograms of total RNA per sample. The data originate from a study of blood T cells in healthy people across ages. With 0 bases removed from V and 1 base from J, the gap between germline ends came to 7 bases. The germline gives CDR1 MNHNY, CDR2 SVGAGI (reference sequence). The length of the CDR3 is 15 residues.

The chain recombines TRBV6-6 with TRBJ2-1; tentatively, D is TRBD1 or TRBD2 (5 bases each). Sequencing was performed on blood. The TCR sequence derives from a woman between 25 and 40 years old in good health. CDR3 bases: TGTGCCAGCAGTTACTCGGGGGAATCCTACAATGAGCAGTTCTTC. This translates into CASSYSGESYNEQFF.